Below are 19 T cell receptor beta chains sequenced from a single sample in a study of blood T cell repertoires in COVID-19. The protocol was immunoSEQ multiplex PCR, while the TCRdb copy is restricted to in-frame clones and leaves out a portion. Among about 440,000 clones, about nine tenths were seen once, and the ten largest hold about 0.57%. Material: PBMCs or T cells enriched from blood (not recorded which). Every receptor here comes from a man aged 18 to 30 who had recovered from COVID-19.

The chain combines TRBV9 with TRBJ2-7; 10 bases line up with TRBD1. V lost 6 bases and J lost 5; bases outside the gene matches: 11. Germline loops: CDR1 SGDLS, CDR2 YYNGEE. The CDR3 is 15 residues long. The CDR3 sequence: CASNSGTGAVHEQYF. The CDR3 nucleotides are TGTGCCAGCAACTCCGGGACAGGGGCAGTACACGAGCAGTACTTC.

V usage is TRBV29-1 and J usage is TRBJ1-1; 8 nucleotides line up with TRBD1. V dropped 7 bases and J dropped 8; count of bases not matched to a gene: 12. The CDR3 extends over 13 amino acids. CDR1 and CDR2 (germline): SQVTM, ANQGSEA. CDR3 region: CSAVGPQGAEAFF. CDR3 in DNA: TGCAGCGCAGTCGGGCCTCAGGGGGCAGAAGCTTTCTTT.

This chain uses TRBV9 with TRBJ2-1; 7 bases map to TRBD2. The CDR3 length is 18 residues. The junction had 12 bases not matched to a gene; V was cut back by 3 bases and J by 0 bases. The germline gives CDR1 SGDLS, CDR2 YYNGEE. CDR3 sequence reads: CASSGLHPGGSSYNEQFF. The CDR3 DNA sequence: TGTGCCAGCAGCGGGCTCCATCCGGGGGGAAGCTCCTACAATGAGCAGTTCTTC.

This clone was seen once. The chain recombines TRBV19 with TRBJ2-7, with a tentative D call TRBD2 (6 bases). V lost 1 base to trimming and J lost 4 bases, with 11 bases between them. Germline V gene lookup returns CDR1 LNHDA and CDR2 SQIVND (reference sequence). The CDR3 loop spans 14 amino acids. The CDR3 sequence is CASSIAEGSYEQYF. Here the CDR3 DNA reads TGTGCCAGTAGTATAGCGGAGGGTTCTTACGAGCAGTACTTC.

V is TRBV10-1 and J is TRBJ1-3; 7 nucleotides agree with TRBD1. The CDR3 spans 18 residues. Germline loops: CDR1 WNHNN, CDR2 SYGVQD (reference sequence). V lost 8 bases and J lost 0; bases outside the gene matches: 16. The CDR3 nucleotides read TGCGCCAGCGTATTGCCCGAACAGGGGAGATGCTCTGGAAACACCATATATTTT. It is translated as CASVLPEQGRCSGNTIYF.

The J gene is TRBJ1-5, the V gene TRBV4-1; 8 positions match TRBD1. The CDR3 covers 15 residues. Germline CDR1 reads MGHRA; CDR2 reads YSYEKL. After removal of 4 bases from V and 7 bases from J, the junction contained 9 bases not matched to a gene. The CDR3 sequence: CASSRTDRDLQPQHF. The CDR3 nucleotides read TGCGCCAGCAGCCGGACGGACAGGGACCTGCAGCCCCAGCATTTT.

The genes are TRBV19 and TRBJ2-1, with no clear D. The CDR3 is 17 amino acids. Germline CDR1 LNHDA, CDR2 SQIVND (reference sequence). Trimming removed 5 bases from V and 0 bases from J, with 17 bases in between. In DNA form, the CDR3 reads TGTGCCAGTAGTGCTCCAAAAAAGTTGAGCTCCTACAATGAGCAGTTCTTC. The encoded protein is CASSAPKKLSSYNEQFF.

The gene calls are TRBV4-2 and TRBJ1-2; the match to TRBD1 covers 10 bases. There are 14 residues in the CDR3. The J segment lost 6 bases and the V segment lost 1 base, leaving 2 bases of the junction unmatched. The germline gives CDR1 LGHNA, CDR2 YNFKEQ. The CDR3 is CASSQGQGANGYTF. The CDR3 region has the DNA TGTGCCAGCAGCCAAGGACAGGGGGCCAATGGCTACACCTTC.

The chain employs TRBV7-9 and TRBJ1-6; D may be TRBD1 (6 bases). CDR3 length: 13 residues. V shed 4 bases and J shed 13 bases, with 14 bases lying between them. Germline V gives CDR1 SEHNR, CDR2 FQNEAQ (reference sequence). This chain's CDR3 is CASSSGHPKPLHF. Here the CDR3 DNA reads TGTGCCAGCAGCTCGGGACACCCAAAGCCCCTCCACTTT.

This rearrangement joins TRBV13 to TRBJ1-5; 8 nucleotides agree with TRBD1. V dropped 0 bases and J dropped 3; count of bases not matched to a gene: 1. CDR3 length: 15 residues. The V gene's germline CDR1 is PRHDT and CDR2 FYEKMQ (reference sequence). The CDR3 protein is CASSLGTGANQPQHF. The CDR3 nucleotides are TGTGCCAGCAGCTTAGGGACAGGGGCCAATCAGCCCCAGCATTTT.

The V call is TRBV28, the J call TRBJ2-5; no clear D gene. The ends were cut back, 2 bases at V and 7 bases at J, with 11 bases in the middle. The CDR3 loop spans 13 amino acids. The V gene's germline CDR1 is MDHEN and CDR2 SYDVKM. The DNA for the CDR3 is TGTGCCAGCAGTTTAGCCGGTTACGGGACCCAGTACTTC. Translating gives CASSLAGYGTQYF. Combining the CDR3 with reference TRBV28 and TRBJ2-5 gives the whole variable domain DVKVTQSSRYLVKRTGEKVFLECVQDMDHENMFWYRQDPGLGLRLIYFSYDVKMKEKGDIPEGYSVSREKKERFSLILESASTNQTSMYLCASSLAGYGTQYFGPGTRLLVL.

The V gene is TRBV5-1, the J gene TRBJ1-6; D perhaps matches TRBD1 (5 bases). The CDR3 covers 17 residues. The V gene lost 0 bases and the J gene lost 5 bases, with 15 bases spanning the gap. Germline assignment: CDR1 SGHRS and CDR2 YFSETQ. The CDR3 DNA reads as TGCGCCAGCAGCTTGGAATGGGGGGATGGGAATAATTCACCCCTCCACTTT. Residues: CASSLEWGDGNNSPLHF.

V usage is TRBV29-1 and J usage is TRBJ2-7; 9 bases match TRBD1. The V segment lost 6 bases and the J segment 4 bases; nucleotides outside the gene matches: 4. CDR1 is SQVTM and CDR2 is ANQGSEA in the germline V gene. The CDR3 spans 12 residues. CDR3 amino acids: CSVFDRGYEQYF. The CDR3 nucleotides are TGCAGCGTCTTTGACAGGGGGTACGAGCAGTACTTC.

CDR3 sequence: CASSFEGRATDTQYF. The CDR3 bases are TGTGCCAGCAGCTTCGAGGGAAGAGCTACAGATACGCAGTATTTT. The rearrangement uses TRBV11-2 and TRBJ2-3; a possible D gene is TRBD2 (5 bases). Germline CDR1 SGHAT, CDR2 FQNNGV. The V gene lost 3 bases and the J gene lost 3 bases, with 13 bases spanning the gap. The CDR3 extends over 15 amino acids.

The chain joins TRBV5-1 to TRBJ1-2, with D unresolved. Germline-derived CDR1 and CDR2 are SGHRS and YFSETQ. The CDR3 sequence is 14 residues long. Between the trimmed V and J ends, which lost 0 bases and 7 bases, there was a span of 13 bases. The CDR3 spells CASSLAGESPGYTF. CDR3 DNA sequence: TGCGCCAGCAGCTTGGCCGGGGAGTCACCTGGCTACACCTTC.

V gene TRBV29-1 combines with J gene TRBJ2-2; a possible D gene is TRBD2 (7 bases). Germline V lookup: CDR1 SQVTM, CDR2 ANQGSEA. CDR3 size: 15 residues. V shed 6 bases and J shed 5 bases, with 19 bases lying between them. CDR3 DNA sequence: TGCAGCGTGAAGGGGGAGGGCCCTTGGACCGGGGAGCTGTTTTTT. The encoded protein is CSVKGEGPWTGELFF.

The V and J genes are TRBV6-5 and TRBJ2-2; D is ambiguous. The CDR3 loop spans 14 amino acids. Germline V gene lookup returns CDR1 MNHEY and CDR2 SVGAGI. V was trimmed by 8 bases and J by 4 bases, leaving 14 bases between them. DNA of the CDR3: TGTGCCAGCGGGCAAGTTGGTGCCACCGGGGAGCTGTTTTTT. Protein product: CASGQVGATGELFF.

This chain uses TRBV6-5 with TRBJ1-3; 8 bases are shared with TRBD1. Germline V gene sequence: CDR1 MNHEY, CDR2 SVGAGI. V lost 5 bases, J lost 0 bases, and 3 bases stayed unmatched. This CDR3 region has 15 residues. CDR3 nucleotides: TGTGCCAGCAGTCAGGGGGCTTTCTCTGGAAACACCATATATTTT. Its translation: CASSQGAFSGNTIYF.

This clone was seen a single time. V is TRBV5-5 and J is TRBJ2-5; 10 positions match TRBD2. V lost 4 bases, J lost 2 bases, and 8 bases stayed unmatched. Per germline, CDR1 SGHKS and CDR2 YYEKEE (reference sequence). The CDR3 runs to 16 residues. In DNA form, the CDR3 reads TGTGCCAGCAGCCCGGCCAAAGCGGGGGGGCAAGAGACCCAGTACTTC. This encodes CASSPAKAGGQETQYF.